The 25 T cell receptor beta chains listed next were all sequenced from one sample in a study of early T cells in non-severe SARS-CoV-2 infection. TCRdb reprocessed the 5' RACE reads with MiXCR, giving one entry per CDR3 protein. The sample lists 54,000 or so distinct CDR3 sequences; about 5.6% were seen once. Source material: whole blood. Receptors originate from an adult who was a healthcare worker with PCR-confirmed SARS-CoV-2 infection or an uninfected control (not recorded which).

This clonotype occurred a few times. This chain uses TRBV20-1 with TRBJ2-3; the D gene is possibly TRBD2 (6 bases). V shed 1 base and J shed 6 bases, with 14 bases lying between them. This CDR3 comprises 14 residues. Per germline, CDR1 DFQATT and CDR2 SNEGSKA (reference sequence). The CDR3 DNA sequence: TGCAGTGCTAGAGGGGGACTCGGTTCGGATACGCAGTATTTT. This translates into CSARGGLGSDTQYF.

The table lists this clonotype with a few counts. J is TRBJ2-1 and V is TRBV6-2 or TRBV6-3, with 10 bases identical to TRBD2. Germline assignment: CDR1 MNHEY and CDR2 SVGEGT. This CDR3 spans 17 amino acids. Trimming took 7 bases from V and 0 from J; bases not matched to a gene: 9. CDR3 DNA: TGTGCCAGCACCGGCCGGCTAGCGGGGGTCTCCTACAATGAGCAGTTCTTC. Protein sequence: CASTGRLAGVSYNEQFF.

The chain couples TRBV25-1 to TRBJ2-7; the D is unclear. Germline CDR1 MGHDK, CDR2 SYGVNS. The CDR3 is made up of 14 amino acids. The V end was cut by 4 bases, the J end by 7 bases, with 17 bases between. CDR3 protein: CASSAAAIRAEQYF. CDR3 sequence (DNA): TGTGCCAGCAGTGCGGCAGCTATAAGGGCTGAGCAGTACTTC.

This clonotype has only a few counts. The rearrangement joins TRBV7-9 to TRBJ2-5; 9 nucleotides align to TRBD2. The ends lost 4 bases at V and 2 bases at J; junction bases unmatched: 2. The CDR3 covers 14 residues. CDR1 and CDR2 from the germline V gene are SEHNR and FQNEAQ (reference sequence). CDR3: CASSSTSGQETQYF. Here the CDR3 DNA reads TGTGCCAGCAGCTCGACTAGCGGACAAGAGACCCAGTACTTC.

This clonotype was observed a handful of times. The gene calls are TRBV5-1 and TRBJ2-3; 8 nucleotides match TRBD2. Germline CDR1 reads SGHRS; CDR2 reads YFSETQ. CDR3 length: 14 amino acids. V lost 5 bases, J lost 2 bases, and 4 bases stayed unmatched. The CDR3 here is CASRPGLDTDTQYF. DNA of the CDR3: TGCGCCAGCAGACCGGGACTAGACACAGATACGCAGTATTTT. The variable domain in full, with the rest retrieved from reference TRBV5-1 and TRBJ2-3, is KAGVTQTPRYLIKTRGQQVTLSCSPISGHRSVSWYQQTPGQGLQFLFEYFSETQRNKGNFPGRFSGRQFSNSRSEMNVSTLELGDSALYLCASRPGLDTDTQYFGPGTRLTVL.

Regarding this clonotype: This may stem from a read error, because a much larger clone lies one nucleotide away. The CDR3 bases are TGTGCCAGCAGTAACCTCTACGAGCAGTACTTC. This gives the protein CASSNLYEQYF. J is TRBJ2-7 and V is TRBV25-1; D is uncertain. Trimming cost V 5 bases and J 3 bases, with 5 bases left between them. This CDR3 is 11 amino acids long. Germline lookup yields CDR1 MGHDK and CDR2 SYGVNS.

This clonotype occurred many times. The chain recombines TRBV29-1 with TRBJ2-1; TRBD1 agrees at 7 bases. The CDR3 spans 13 residues. CDR1 is SQVTM and CDR2 is ANQGSEA in the germline V gene. J was trimmed by 0 bases and V by 8 bases; bases with no gene match: 4. The CDR3 region is CSSTGISYNEQFF. CDR3 bases: TGCAGCTCGACAGGGATCTCCTACAATGAGCAGTTCTTC.

This clonotype was picked up many times. The chain couples TRBV20-1 to TRBJ2-5; D may correspond to TRBD1 or TRBD2 (5 bases each). V was trimmed by 5 bases and J by 2 bases, leaving 18 bases between them. The CDR3 spans 15 residues. The germline gives CDR1 DFQATT, CDR2 SNEGSKA (reference sequence). DNA of the CDR3: TGCAGTGCTCAGCATAACCGGGACGCACAAGAGACCCAGTACTTC. Its translation is CSAQHNRDAQETQYF.

V and J are TRBV3-1 and TRBJ1-5; no clear D gene. V was clipped by 2 bases and J by 0 bases, with 5 bases between them. Germline-derived CDR1 and CDR2 are LGHDT and YNNKEL (reference sequence). The CDR3 length is 14 residues. DNA of the CDR3: TGTGCCAGCAGCCAACAGGATAGCAATCAGCCCCAGCATTTT. Its translation is CASSQQDSNQPQHF.

This clonotype was counted between two and nine times. This sequence joins TRBV5-6 and TRBJ2-7; D is possibly TRBD2 (6 bases). The CDR3 covers 14 residues. Per germline, CDR1 SGHDT and CDR2 YYEEEE. V lost 4 bases and J 4 bases, leaving 15 bases between the germline ends. The CDR3 here is CASSKRSGEYEQYF. The CDR3 coding sequence is TGTGCCAGCAGCAAACGGTCGGGGGAGTACGAGCAGTACTTC.

In nucleotides, the CDR3 is TGCGCCAGCAGCTTGGGGGTGAGCGAGCAGTACTTC. It is translated as CASSLGVSEQYF. This chain joins TRBV5-1 and TRBJ2-7; D unclear. Germline-derived CDR1 and CDR2 are SGHRS and YFSETQ. This CDR3 comprises 12 residues. The V end lost 0 bases, the J end lost 6 bases, and 7 bases lay between the germline ends.

The chain is built from TRBV19 and TRBJ2-7; TRBD1 or TRBD2 may be the D gene (5 bases each). V lost 6 bases, J lost 5 bases, and 17 bases lay in between. Germline loops: CDR1 LNHDA, CDR2 SQIVND (reference sequence). The length of the CDR3 is 14 residues. The CDR3: CASRTGAAANEQYF. The CDR3, as DNA: TGTGCCAGTAGAACCGGGGCCGCGGCTAACGAGCAGTACTTC.

Many counts were recorded for this clonotype. The CDR3 DNA reads as TGTGCCAGCAGCTCCGGGGGGGGAACCTACGAGCAGTACTTC. Its translation: CASSSGGGTYEQYF. The V gene is TRBV7-2, the J gene TRBJ2-7; the match to TRBD2 covers 8 bases. Germline CDR1 reads SGHTA; CDR2 reads FQGNSA. Germline trimming cut 4 bases from V and 2 bases from J; bases unmatched to any gene: 4. This CDR3 region has 14 residues.

The chain uses TRBV3-1 and TRBJ2-3; TRBD2 agrees at 14 bases. This CDR3 comprises 17 residues. Germline-derived CDR1 and CDR2 are LGHDT and YNNKEL (reference sequence). Trimming at V came to 0 bases and at J to 4 bases, leaving 3 bases not matched to a gene. The chain's CDR3 is CASSQDRGLAGADTQYF. The CDR3 DNA reads TGTGCCAGCAGCCAAGATAGGGGACTAGCGGGGGCAGATACGCAGTATTTT.

With respect to this clonotype: This may be a read error, as it is one base from a much larger clone. The chain couples TRBV5-1 to TRBJ1-1, with no clear D. V shed 0 bases and J shed 4 bases, with 10 bases lying between them. From germline, CDR1 is SGHRS and CDR2 YFSETQ. CDR3 length: 14 residues. The CDR3 reads CASSLVVTSTEAFF. The CDR3 bases are TGCGCCAGCAGCTTGGTTGTGACCAGCACTGAAGCTTTCTTT.

This clonotype was recorded at least ten times. The genes are TRBV12-3 or TRBV12-4 and TRBJ2-1; possible D gene TRBD2, 5 bases. The CDR3 is made up of 12 amino acids. V was pared by 3 bases and J by 15 bases, with 15 bases between. CDR3 in DNA: TGTGCCAGCAGTTTCGGGATCAACAGTCGGTTCTTC. Translating gives CASSFGINSRFF.

This clonotype has a count of ten or more. V and J are TRBV7-6 and TRBJ2-1, with D perhaps matching TRBD1 or TRBD2 (6 bases each). Germline V gene data show CDR1 as SGHVS and CDR2 as FNYEAQ. With 6 bases removed from V and 5 bases from J, the gap between germline ends came to 8 bases. The CDR3 has 12 residues. The DNA of the CDR3 is TGTGCCAGCAGAGGGGGGAACAATGAGCAGTTCTTC. Protein product: CASRGGNNEQFF. Full variable domain (remainder filled in from reference TRBV7-6 and TRBJ2-1): GAGVSQSPRYKVTKRGQDVALRCDPISGHVSLYWYRQALGQGPEFLTYFNYEAQQDKSGLPNDRFSAERPEGSISTLTIQRTEQRDSAMYRCASRGGNNEQFFGPGTRLTVL.

As for this clonotype: The junction shows a germline mismatch at one end, possibly a read error. J is TRBJ1-6 and V is TRBV27; D possibly corresponds to TRBD1 (5 bases). The CDR3 runs to 13 residues. Looked up from germline, CDR1 is MNHEY and CDR2 is SMNVEV (reference sequence). This CDR3 reads CASRRDFNSPLHF. The CDR3 nucleotides read TGTGCCAGCAGGCGGGACTTTAATTCACCCCTCCATTTT.

Only a few counts were recorded for this clonotype. The chain joins TRBV10-3 to TRBJ2-7, with D tentatively TRBD1 or TRBD2 (5 bases each). Trimming left V 6 bases short and J 0 bases short, with 12 bases between. This CDR3 region has 14 residues. CDR1 is ENHRY, CDR2 SYGVKD, per germline. CDR3 protein: CAIRDTGVSYEQYF. In DNA form, the CDR3 reads TGTGCCATCAGGGACACCGGGGTCTCCTACGAGCAGTACTTC.

This clonotype was recorded a few times. The CDR3 DNA sequence: TGTGCCAGCAGCTTCAGCGGGGGCCCTAACACCGGGGAGCTGTTTTTT. This translates into CASSFSGGPNTGELFF. J is TRBJ2-2 and V is TRBV7-3; 8 bases line up with TRBD2. The CDR3 extends over 16 amino acids. The germline gives CDR1 SGHTA, CDR2 FQGTGA. Trimming at V came to 3 bases and at J to 2 bases, leaving 5 bases not matched to a gene.

This clonotype has only a few counts. The chain couples TRBV27 to TRBJ1-2; D gene unclear. The CDR3 covers 14 residues. Trimming shortened V by 7 bases and J by 8 bases, and 20 bases separated the two germline ends. Per the germline V gene, CDR1 is MNHEY and CDR2 is SMNVEV (reference sequence). DNA of the CDR3: TGTGCCAGCAACCCCTCTCCATCAACGGGAGGCTACACCTTC. Translation gives CASNPSPSTGGYTF.

This clonotype turned up a few times. V and J are TRBV12-3 or TRBV12-4 and TRBJ2-3, with 7 bases identical to TRBD2. Trimming at V came to 8 bases and at J to 3 bases, leaving 14 bases not matched to a gene. The CDR3 runs 16 residues. CDR3 protein: CASDRTSPRQTDTQYF. DNA for the CDR3: TGTGCCAGCGATAGGACTAGTCCCCGGCAGACAGATACGCAGTATTTT.

This clonotype turned up a few times. The gene calls are TRBV6-6 and TRBJ1-5; D uncertain. Trimming took off 10 bases at V and 7 bases at J, with 20 bases between the two ends. CDR3 size: 14 residues. CDR1 MNHNY and CDR2 SVGAGI come from the germline V gene (reference sequence). CDR3 nucleotides: TGTGCCACCGATGCAAACCGGGCCTTCCAGCCCCAGCATTTT. Translating gives CATDANRAFQPQHF.

This clonotype was seen at least ten times. The chain links TRBV6-5 to TRBJ1-5, with a weak D call TRBD1 (6 bases). This CDR3 has 20 amino acids. Looked up from germline, CDR1 is MNHEY and CDR2 is SVGAGI. V lost 0 bases and J 5 bases, leaving 26 bases between the germline ends. The CDR3 DNA reads as TGTGCCAGCAGTTACTCGGCTCGGCAGGGGAGACTTGGTCCGGATCAGCCCCAGCATTTT. Translated, it gives CASSYSARQGRLGPDQPQHF.

This chain links TRBV21-1 with TRBJ1-1; TRBD1, the table's D call, was not compared with the DNA. TRBV21-1 is classified as a pseudogene. This CDR3 is 13 amino acids long. DNA for the CDR3: TGTGCCAGCAGAAGTAGACAACAGGGAGAAGCTTTCTTT. It yields the protein CASRSRQQGEAFF.